Shown below are 14 T cell receptor beta chains from a single sample sequenced in a study of blood T cell repertoires in COVID-19. Using immunoSEQ multiplex PCR, the repertoire was profiled, and TCRdb retains in-frame clones only, with some absent. This sample has about 160,000 clones, with 80% to 90% found just once. The sequencing input was peripheral blood. The receptors were gathered from a woman aged 70-85 years with acute or convalescent COVID-19.

The CDR3 region is CASSLGTPYEQYF. CDR3 nucleotides: TGTGCCAGCAGTCTCGGGACACCCTACGAGCAGTACTTC. This chain uses TRBV12-3 or TRBV12-4 with TRBJ2-7; D is possibly TRBD1 (6 bases). There are 13 residues in the CDR3. The V end was cut by 5 bases, the J end by 2 bases, with 10 bases between.

In its sample, this clone was seen once. CDR3 sequence reads: CASSTTSRGGRTDTQYF. In DNA, the CDR3 is TGTGCCAGCAGCACCACCTCGCGGGGGGGACGCACAGATACGCAGTATTTT. V is TRBV7-9 and J is TRBJ2-3, with 9 bases matching TRBD2. The germline gives CDR1 SEHNR, CDR2 FQNEAQ (reference sequence). The CDR3 sequence is 17 residues long. The V and J ends lost 5 bases and 1 base, in that order; junction bases with no gene match: 10.

V gene TRBV6-5 combines with J gene TRBJ1-6; TRBD1 matches 7 bases. CDR1 and CDR2 (germline): MNHEY, SVGAGI. The J segment lost 10 bases and the V segment lost 6 bases, leaving 3 bases of the junction unmatched. The CDR3 is made up of 12 amino acids. The chain's CDR3 is CASRQGTSPLHF. The CDR3 nucleotides read TGTGCCAGCAGACAGGGGACGTCACCCCTCCACTTT.

The chain couples TRBV4-3 to TRBJ2-3, with 9 bases matching TRBD2. The germline V gene has CDR1 LGHNA and CDR2 YSLEER. The junction had 9 bases not matched to a gene; V was cut back by 1 base and J by 4 bases. This CDR3 is 17 amino acids long. The CDR3 spells CASSQAPLREGADTQYF. The CDR3 bases are TGCGCCAGCAGCCAAGCCCCATTGCGGGAGGGTGCAGATACGCAGTATTTT.

This chain links TRBV11-2 with TRBJ2-7; TRBD1 matches at 10 bases. Germline V CDR1 and CDR2: SGHAT, FQNNGV. V lost 5 bases, J lost 1 base, and 2 bases stayed unmatched. This CDR3 has 14 amino acids. CDR3 residues: CASSKGQGSYEQYF. The CDR3, as DNA: TGTGCCAGCAGCAAGGGACAGGGGTCCTACGAGCAGTACTTC.

The chain links TRBV4-2 to TRBJ2-3; D call uncertain. CDR1 and CDR2 from the germline V gene are LGHNA and YNFKEQ. This CDR3 contains 14 residues. V lost 4 bases to trimming and J lost 0 bases, with 8 bases between them. The CDR3 spells CASSPDRSTDTQYF. In DNA form, the CDR3 reads TGTGCCAGCAGCCCAGATAGAAGCACAGATACGCAGTATTTT.

The genes are TRBV18 and TRBJ1-5, with TRBD1 identical over 7 bases. Germline CDR1 KGHSH, CDR2 LQKENI. The CDR3 loop spans 15 amino acids. V trimming: 5 bases; J trimming: 3 bases; junction bases outside the gene matches: 7. The CDR3 here is CASSSGQVTNQPQHF. CDR3 coding DNA: TGTGCCAGCTCATCAGGACAGGTGACCAATCAGCCCCAGCATTTT.

In its sample, this clone was seen a few times. The CDR3: CASTPPPLMNTEAFF. CDR3 DNA sequence: TGTGCCAGCACCCCGCCCCCCCTAATGAACACTGAAGCTTTCTTT. The chain has TRBV11-3 and TRBJ1-1; D unresolved. V dropped 7 bases and J dropped 0 bases, with 15 bases sitting between them. The CDR3 consists of 15 residues. Germline CDR1 reads SGHNT; CDR2 reads YENEEA.

This sequence joins TRBV6-5 and TRBJ1-6; 7 bases agree with TRBD1. The CDR3 is 12 amino acids. V was pared by 11 bases and J by 5 bases, with 3 bases of the junction left unmatched. The germline V gene has CDR1 MNHEY and CDR2 SVGAGI. The CDR3, as DNA: TGTGCCGGACAGGAGAATAATTCACCCCTCCACTTT. This gives the protein CAGQENNSPLHF.

The J gene is TRBJ1-2, the V gene TRBV6-5; TRBD1 matches at 7 bases. Germline V CDR1 and CDR2: MNHEY, SVGAGI. The CDR3 runs to 13 residues. V was clipped by 8 bases and J by 2 bases; unmatched bases: 5. CDR3 amino acids: CASRQGSNYGYTF. The DNA for the CDR3 is TGTGCCAGCCGACAGGGCTCCAACTATGGCTACACCTTC.

The chain combines TRBV6-2 or TRBV6-3 with TRBJ2-3, with a weak D call TRBD2 (5 bases). The CDR3 extends over 19 amino acids. V was trimmed by 0 bases and J by 6 bases, leaving 25 bases between them. Germline CDR1 MNHEY, CDR2 SVGEGT. The CDR3 DNA sequence: TGTGCCAGCAGTTACTCGAGGGTTCTGACGATGAGTGTGGCGGATACGCAGTATTTT. It yields the protein CASSYSRVLTMSVADTQYF.

This rearrangement joins TRBV4-1 to TRBJ1-4, with D hard to call. The CDR3 spans 13 residues. The ends were cut back, 3 bases at V and 8 bases at J, with 10 bases in the middle. The germline V gene encodes CDR1 MGHRA and CDR2 YSYEKL. In DNA, the CDR3 is TGCGCCAGCAGCCAGGCCGTCAGAGAAAAACTGTTTTTT. It yields the protein CASSQAVREKLFF.

CDR3 sequence (DNA): TGTGCCAGCAGCGTAGAGCCGGGGGGAAATGAAAAACTGTTTTTT. This sequence encodes CASSVEPGGNEKLFF. The J gene is TRBJ1-4, the V gene TRBV9; the D gene is possibly TRBD1 (5 bases). This CDR3 is built from 15 residues. Trimming stripped 0 bases from V and 5 bases from J, with 11 bases between. CDR1 is SGDLS and CDR2 is YYNGEE in the germline V gene. Combining the CDR3 with reference TRBV9 and TRBJ1-4 gives the whole variable domain DSGVTQTPKHLITATGQRVTLRCSPRSGDLSVYWYQQSLDQGLQFLIQYYNGEERAKGNILERFSAQQFPDLHSELNLSSLELGDSALYFCASSVEPGGNEKLFFGSGTQLSVL.

J is TRBJ1-2 and V is TRBV6-5; 8 bases agree with TRBD1. The CDR3 extends over 13 amino acids. The germline V gene encodes CDR1 MNHEY and CDR2 SVGAGI. Trimming at V came to 7 bases and at J to 7 bases, leaving 8 bases not matched to a gene. This chain's CDR3 is CASTYDRGVGYTF. Written as DNA, the CDR3 is TGTGCCAGCACCTACGACAGGGGAGTTGGCTACACCTTC.